The rows below give T cell receptor beta chains drawn from one sample of a study of human T cells and chemical hapten exposure. TCRdb re-called the RACE reads through MiXCR, storing one row per CDR3 protein. This sample yields approximately 90,000 distinct CDR3 sequences, of which approximately 9.7% are seen a single time; around 3% belongs to the top ten. The sample was whole blood. These receptor sequences come from a female donor in good health. Some clones in this sample may be carry-over from other donors' samples. CDR3s include the opening cysteine and the closing phenylalanine or tryptophan. A D gene is named only where the DNA matches it firmly. Expanded clones get a size class; other rows say once, few or many, or leave the size out.

clone_size cdr3_length j_call v_call d_call cdr3_nt cdr3_aa
few 14 TRBJ2-5 TRBV13 TRBD1 TGTGCCAGCAGCTTTGGACAGGGGCTAGAGACCCAGTACTTC CASSFGQGLETQYF
few 14 TRBJ2-7 TRBV6-2/TRBV6-3 TRBD1 TGTGCCAGCAGTTACTCGACAGGGCGGCGGGAGCAGTACTTC CASSYSTGRREQYF
few 19 TRBJ2-1 TRBV2 - TGTGCCAGCAAAGTCGACCTTCTAGCGTCCTACGAGGCATACAATGAGCAGTTCTTC CASKVDLLASYEAYNEQFF
few 16 TRBJ2-2 TRBV13 TRBD2 TGTGCCAGCAGCTCAGTGGCGGGAGGCGGAACCGGGGAGCTGTTTTTT CASSSVAGGGTGELFF
- 13 TRBJ1-2 TRBV28 - TGTGCCAGCAGCAATACCGGGGCCTATGGCTACACCTTC CASSNTGAYGYTF
- 13 TRBJ2-7 TRBV11-3 - TGTGCCAGCAGCTCCACGAGCTCCTACGAGCAGTACTTC CASSSTSSYEQYF
- 15 TRBJ2-1 TRBV5-1 TRBD2 TGCGCCAGCAGCCCGGGGGGGTCCTCCTACAATGAGCAGTTCTTC CASSPGGSSYNEQFF
many 16 TRBJ1-1 TRBV28 TRBD1 TGTGCCAGCAGTTCCCCACAGGGGCAACCGAACACTGAAGCTTTCTTT CASSSPQGQPNTEAFF
- 17 TRBJ2-2 TRBV24-1 TRBD1 TGTGCCACCAGTGATGGGCTACAGGGGCCGAACACCGGGGAGCTGTTTTTT CATSDGLQGPNTGELFF
few 13 TRBJ2-7 TRBV4-3 - TGCGCCAGCAGCCAGGAACAGGGATGGGAGCAGTACTTC CASSQEQGWEQYF
- 16 TRBJ2-7 TRBV7-2 - TGTGCCAGCAGCTTACCCCTGTTTGAGGGTTTAGGGGAGCAGTACTTC CASSLPLFEGLGEQYF
few 13 TRBJ2-3 TRBV7-7 - TGTGCTAGCAGCTCACAGACAGAAAATACGCAGTATTTT CASSSQTENTQYF
- 13 TRBJ2-5 TRBV2 - TGTGCCAGCCGTACAGGGCCCCAAGAGACCCAGTACTTC CASRTGPQETQYF
- 12 TRBJ2-1 TRBV19 - TGTGCCAGTAGTAGTAGGGGGGATGAGCAGTTCTTC CASSSRGDEQFF
few 17 TRBJ2-1 TRBV5-1 TRBD2 TGCGCCAGCAGCTTGGATCGGGCGGGAGGAGCCTACAATGAGCAGTTCTTC CASSLDRAGGAYNEQFF
few 16 TRBJ2-3 TRBV7-8 TRBD1 TGTGCCAGCAGCTTCTTAGGGACAGGGACAGGTGATACGCAGTATTTT CASSFLGTGTGDTQYF
few 15 TRBJ2-2 TRBV5-1 TRBD1 TGCGCCAGCAGCCGGGGACAGGGAGACACCGGGGAGCTGTTTTTT CASSRGQGDTGELFF
- 15 TRBJ2-1 TRBV14 TRBD2 TGTGCCAGCAGCCAGGCCGGGACTACCATCAATGAGCAGTTCTTC CASSQAGTTINEQFF
- 14 TRBJ1-2 TRBV5-6 - TGTGCCAGCAGCTTGGCAGGGTTAAACTATGGCTACACCTTC CASSLAGLNYGYTF
- 13 TRBJ2-5 TRBV29-1 - TGCAGCACCCTACAAGGTCGTGGAGAGACCCAGTACTTC CSTLQGRGETQYF
few 16 TRBJ1-6 TRBV13 TRBD1 TGTGCCAGCAGCGGACGGGACAGTGACTATCATTCACCCCTCCACTTT CASSGRDSDYHSPLHF
few 15 TRBJ2-1 TRBV25-1 - TGTGCCAGCAGTGGTCCGGCGGGATACTACAATGAGCAGTTCTTC CASSGPAGYYNEQFF
many 16 TRBJ1-1 TRBV11-3 - TGTGCCAGCAGCTCCCCCCGCGGGACGGAGAACACTGAAGCTTTCTTT CASSSPRGTENTEAFF